This TCR beta chain was obtained from a study of blood T cell repertoires in COVID-19. In the study overall: COVID-19 samples collected from the United States, Italy and Spain covered acute and convalescent phases.

Under the authors' procedure: Counts of nucleated cells, estimated from reference gene primer amplification, were obtained. Sequencing used immunoSEQ multiplex PCR; TCRdb keeps in-frame clones, though not all of them. D and trimming come from the DNA, and the V and J calls and clone size come from that table. The data show about 240,000 clones, with roughly 90% seen just once and roughly 7% held by the top ten. This CDR3 has 14 amino acids. Between the trimmed V and J ends, which lost 1 base and 4 bases, there was a span of 10 bases. Germline V gives CDR1 SEHNR, CDR2 FQNEAQ (reference sequence). The specimen sequenced was peripheral blood. This chain joins TRBV7-9 and TRBJ2-5; tentatively, D is TRBD1 (6 bases). The receptor was isolated from a man in his sixties who had recovered from COVID-19. The CDR3 region is CASSLVGGGETQYF. The CDR3 DNA sequence: TGTGCCAGCAGCTTAGTAGGGGGTGGAGAGACCCAGTACTTC.